This TCR beta chain was found in a study of CD8 T cells in ankylosing spondylitis. Study results and caveats: What appeared characteristic of ankylosing spondylitis blood was a TCR beta motif of eight highly homologous variants. Reportedly, matched ankylosing spondylitis synovial fluid was significantly enriched for disease-linked clones.

TCRdb called the 5' RACE reads again in MiXCR, with one record for every CDR3 protein. The sample records more than 150,000 distinct CDR3 sequences, roughly 20% being singletons. The CDR3 loop spans 15 amino acids. Germline V gives CDR1 MGHDK, CDR2 SYGVNS. Trimming stripped 3 bases from V and 0 bases from J, with 9 bases between. This clonotype was observed a few times. As yet, its antigen is unknown. The sequenced sample consisted of blood, either unsorted or a sorted T cell fraction (not recorded which). V and J are TRBV25-1 and TRBJ1-3; D unclear. The clonotype originates from a male donor aged 10 to 35 with ankylosing spondylitis or in good health (not recorded which). CDR3 region: CASSDGSLSGNTIYF. In DNA, the CDR3 is TGTGCCAGCAGTGACGGTTCTCTCTCTGGAAACACCATATATTTT.